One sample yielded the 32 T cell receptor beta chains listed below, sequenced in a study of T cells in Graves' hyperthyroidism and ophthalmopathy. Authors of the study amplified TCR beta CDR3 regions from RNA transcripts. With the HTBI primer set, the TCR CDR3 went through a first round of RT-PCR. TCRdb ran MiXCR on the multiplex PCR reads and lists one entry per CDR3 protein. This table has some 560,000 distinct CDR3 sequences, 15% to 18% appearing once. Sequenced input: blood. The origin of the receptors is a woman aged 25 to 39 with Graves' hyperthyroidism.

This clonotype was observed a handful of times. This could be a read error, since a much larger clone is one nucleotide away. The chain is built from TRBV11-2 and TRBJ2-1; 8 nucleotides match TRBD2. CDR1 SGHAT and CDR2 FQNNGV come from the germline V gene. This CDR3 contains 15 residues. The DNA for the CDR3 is TGTGCCAGCAGTTCCACGGGGGGGGCCCACAATGGGCAGTTCTTC. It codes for CASSSTGGAHNGQFF.

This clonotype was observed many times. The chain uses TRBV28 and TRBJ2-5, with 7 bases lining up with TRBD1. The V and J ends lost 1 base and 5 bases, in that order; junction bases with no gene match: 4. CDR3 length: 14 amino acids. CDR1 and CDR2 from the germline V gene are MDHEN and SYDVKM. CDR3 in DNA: TGTGCCAGCAGTTTATCCGGGGACAGTGAGACCCAGTACTTC. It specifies CASSLSGDSETQYF.

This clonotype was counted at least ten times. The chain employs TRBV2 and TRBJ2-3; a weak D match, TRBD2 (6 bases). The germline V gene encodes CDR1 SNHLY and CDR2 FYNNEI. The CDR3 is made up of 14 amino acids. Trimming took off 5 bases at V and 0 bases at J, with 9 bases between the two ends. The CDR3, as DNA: TGTGCCAGCAGTCGGGACTTGAGCACAGATACGCAGTATTTT. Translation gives CASSRDLSTDTQYF.

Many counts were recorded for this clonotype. The CDR3 DNA is TGTGCCAGCAGCCAAAGCTTTCAAGCTTTCTTT. It yields the protein CASSQSFQAFF. The V gene is TRBV14, the J gene TRBJ1-1; D gene uncertain. The CDR3 extends over 11 amino acids. Trimming left V 2 bases short and J 9 bases short, with 7 bases between. CDR1 and CDR2 (germline): SGHDN, FVKESK.

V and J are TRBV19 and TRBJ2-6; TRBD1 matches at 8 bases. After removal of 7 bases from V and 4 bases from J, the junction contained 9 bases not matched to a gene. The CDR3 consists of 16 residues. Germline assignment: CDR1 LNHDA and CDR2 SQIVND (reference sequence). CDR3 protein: CASNRRTGFGANVLTF. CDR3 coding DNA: TGTGCCAGTAATAGGCGGACAGGGTTCGGGGCCAACGTCCTGACTTTC. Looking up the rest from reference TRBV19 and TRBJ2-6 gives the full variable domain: DGGITQSPKYLFRKEGQNVTLSCEQNLNHDAMYWYRQDPGQGLRLIYYSQIVNDFQKGDIAEGYSVSREKKESFPLTVTSAQKNPTAFYLCASNRRTGFGANVLTFGAGSRLTVL.

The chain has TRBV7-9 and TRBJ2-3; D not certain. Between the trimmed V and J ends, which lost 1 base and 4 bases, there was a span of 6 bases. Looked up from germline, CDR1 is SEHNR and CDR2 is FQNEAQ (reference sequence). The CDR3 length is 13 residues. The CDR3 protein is CASSLGRSDTQYF. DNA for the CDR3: TGTGCCAGCAGCTTAGGGCGGTCAGATACGCAGTATTTT.

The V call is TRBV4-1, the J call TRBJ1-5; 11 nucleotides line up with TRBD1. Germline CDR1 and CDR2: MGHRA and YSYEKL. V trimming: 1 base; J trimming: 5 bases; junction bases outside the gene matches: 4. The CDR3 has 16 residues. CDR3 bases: TGCGCCAGCAGCCAAGCCGGACAGGGGGCGTATCAGCCCCAGCATTTT. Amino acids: CASSQAGQGAYQPQHF.

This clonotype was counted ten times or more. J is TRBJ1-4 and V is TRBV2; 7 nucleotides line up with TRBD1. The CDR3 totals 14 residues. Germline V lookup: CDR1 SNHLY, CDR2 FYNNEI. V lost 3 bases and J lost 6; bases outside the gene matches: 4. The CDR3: CASSEFTGDEKLFF. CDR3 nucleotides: TGTGCCAGCAGTGAGTTCACAGGGGATGAAAAACTGTTTTTT.

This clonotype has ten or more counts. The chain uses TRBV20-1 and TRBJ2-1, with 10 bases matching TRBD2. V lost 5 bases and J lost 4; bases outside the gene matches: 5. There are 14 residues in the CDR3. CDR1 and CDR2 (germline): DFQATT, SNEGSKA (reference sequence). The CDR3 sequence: CSAYKREGYNEQFF. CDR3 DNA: TGCAGTGCTTATAAGCGGGAGGGTTACAATGAGCAGTTCTTC.

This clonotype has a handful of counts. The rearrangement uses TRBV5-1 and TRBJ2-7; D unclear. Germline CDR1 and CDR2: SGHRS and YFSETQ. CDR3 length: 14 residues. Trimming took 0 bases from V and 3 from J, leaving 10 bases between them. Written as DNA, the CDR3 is TGCGCCAGCAGCTTGGAAGGCAATTACTACGAGCAGTACTTC. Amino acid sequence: CASSLEGNYYEQYF.

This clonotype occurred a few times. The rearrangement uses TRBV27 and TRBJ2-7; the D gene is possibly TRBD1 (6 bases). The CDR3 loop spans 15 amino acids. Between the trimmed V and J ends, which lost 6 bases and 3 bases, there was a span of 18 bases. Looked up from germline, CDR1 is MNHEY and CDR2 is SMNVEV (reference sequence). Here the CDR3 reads CASRITTGSNYEQYF. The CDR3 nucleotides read TGTGCCAGCAGGATTACGACAGGATCAAACTACGAGCAGTACTTC.

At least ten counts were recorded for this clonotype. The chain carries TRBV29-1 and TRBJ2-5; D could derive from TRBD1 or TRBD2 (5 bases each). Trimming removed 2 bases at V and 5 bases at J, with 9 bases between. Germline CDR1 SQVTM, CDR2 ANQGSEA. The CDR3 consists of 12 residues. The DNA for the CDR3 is TGCAGCGTTGAAAGGGGCGGGGAGACCCAGTACTTC. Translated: CSVERGGETQYF.

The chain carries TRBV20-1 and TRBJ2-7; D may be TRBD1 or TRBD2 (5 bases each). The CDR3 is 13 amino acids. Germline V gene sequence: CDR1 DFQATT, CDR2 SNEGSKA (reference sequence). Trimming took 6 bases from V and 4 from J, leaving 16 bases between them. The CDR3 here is CSATRDPQYEQYF. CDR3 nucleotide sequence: TGCAGTGCAACTAGGGACCCGCAGTACGAGCAGTACTTC.

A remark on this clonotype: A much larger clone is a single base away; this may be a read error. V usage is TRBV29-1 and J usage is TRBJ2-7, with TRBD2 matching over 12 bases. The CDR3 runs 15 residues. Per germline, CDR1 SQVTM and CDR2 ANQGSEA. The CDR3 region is CGVGLGGLAGSEQYF. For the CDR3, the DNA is TGCGGCGTTGGGTTAGGCGGACTAGCGGGATCCGAGCAGTACTTC.

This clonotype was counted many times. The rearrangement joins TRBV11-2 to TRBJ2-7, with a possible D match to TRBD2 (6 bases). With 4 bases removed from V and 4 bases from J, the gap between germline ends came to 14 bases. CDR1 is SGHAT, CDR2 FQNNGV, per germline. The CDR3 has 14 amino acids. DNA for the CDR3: TGTGCCAGCAGCTCCACGGGAGAGAGGTACGAGCAGTACTTC. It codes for CASSSTGERYEQYF.

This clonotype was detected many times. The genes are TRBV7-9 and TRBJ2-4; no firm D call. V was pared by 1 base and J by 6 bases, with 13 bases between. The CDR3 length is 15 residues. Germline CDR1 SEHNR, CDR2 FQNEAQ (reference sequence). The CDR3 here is CASSLGSFGPNIQYF. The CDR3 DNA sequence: TGTGCCAGCAGCTTAGGTAGCTTCGGGCCAAACATTCAGTACTTC.

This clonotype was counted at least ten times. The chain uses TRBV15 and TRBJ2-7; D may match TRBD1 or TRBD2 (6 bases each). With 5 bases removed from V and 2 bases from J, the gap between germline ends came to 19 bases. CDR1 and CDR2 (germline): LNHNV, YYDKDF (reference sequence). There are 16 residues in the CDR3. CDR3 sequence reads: CATSPLLAGQPYEQYF. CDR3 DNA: TGTGCCACCAGCCCACTACTGGCGGGACAACCCTACGAGCAGTACTTC. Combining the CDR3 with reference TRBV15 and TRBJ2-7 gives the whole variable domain DAMVIQNPRYQVTQFGKPVTLSCSQTLNHNVMYWYQQKSSQAPKLLFHYYDKDFNNEADTPDNFQSRRPNTSFCFLDIRSPGLGDTAMYLCATSPLLAGQPYEQYFGPGTRLTVT.

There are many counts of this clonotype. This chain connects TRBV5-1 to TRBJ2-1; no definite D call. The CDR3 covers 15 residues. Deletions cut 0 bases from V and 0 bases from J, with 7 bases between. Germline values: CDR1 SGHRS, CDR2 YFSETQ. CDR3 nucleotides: TGCGCCAGCAGCTTGGACCTCAGCTCCTACAATGAGCAGTTCTTC. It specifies CASSLDLSSYNEQFF.

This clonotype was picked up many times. For the CDR3, the DNA is TGCGCCAGCAGCTTGCTAGCGGGAGAAATTAATGAGCAGTTCTTC. It encodes CASSLLAGEINEQFF. V and J are TRBV5-1 and TRBJ2-1; 10 bases agree with TRBD2. This CDR3 is built from 15 residues. The V gene's germline CDR1 is SGHRS and CDR2 YFSETQ. V shed 1 base and J 7 bases; nucleotides not matched to a gene: 5.

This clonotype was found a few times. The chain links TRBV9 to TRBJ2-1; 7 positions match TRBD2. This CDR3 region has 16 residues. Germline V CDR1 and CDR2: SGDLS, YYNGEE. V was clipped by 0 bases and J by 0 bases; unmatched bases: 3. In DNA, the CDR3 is TGTGCCAGCAGCGTAGGGGGGGGGGTCTCCTACAATGAGCAGTTCTTC. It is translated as CASSVGGGVSYNEQFF. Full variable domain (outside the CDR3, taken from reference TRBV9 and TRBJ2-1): DSGVTQTPKHLITATGQRVTLRCSPRSGDLSVYWYQQSLDQGLQFLIQYYNGEERAKGNILERFSAQQFPDLHSELNLSSLELGDSALYFCASSVGGGVSYNEQFFGPGTRLTVL.

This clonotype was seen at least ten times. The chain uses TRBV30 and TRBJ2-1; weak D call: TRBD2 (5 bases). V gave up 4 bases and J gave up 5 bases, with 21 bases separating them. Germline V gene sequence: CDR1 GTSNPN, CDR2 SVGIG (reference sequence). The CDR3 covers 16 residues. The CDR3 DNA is TGTGCCTGGAAAAGTCGGGGAAGGGCCATCCACAATGAGCAGTTCTTC. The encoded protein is CAWKSRGRAIHNEQFF.

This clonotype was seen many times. Here the CDR3 reads CASSPWDSSSYEQYF. The CDR3 DNA sequence: TGTGCCAGCTCACCATGGGACAGCTCGTCCTACGAGCAGTACTTC. The rearrangement links TRBV18 to TRBJ2-7; 7 nucleotides line up with TRBD1. Germline assignment: CDR1 KGHSH and CDR2 LQKENI. V was clipped by 2 bases and J by 1 base; unmatched bases: 5. The CDR3 spans 15 residues.

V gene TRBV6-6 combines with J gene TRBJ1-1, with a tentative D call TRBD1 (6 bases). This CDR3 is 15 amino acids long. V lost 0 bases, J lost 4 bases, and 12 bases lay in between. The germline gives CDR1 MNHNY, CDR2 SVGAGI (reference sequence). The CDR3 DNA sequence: TGTGCCAGCAGTTACTCATCAGGGGACGGCACTGAAGCTTTCTTT. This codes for CASSYSSGDGTEAFF.

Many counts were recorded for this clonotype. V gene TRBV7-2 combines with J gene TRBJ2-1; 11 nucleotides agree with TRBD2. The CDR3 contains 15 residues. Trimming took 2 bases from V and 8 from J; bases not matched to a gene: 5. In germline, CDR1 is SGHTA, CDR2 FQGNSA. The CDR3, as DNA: TGTGCCAGCAGCTTAACTAGCGGGAGTTTTGATGAGCAGTTCTTC. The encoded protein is CASSLTSGSFDEQFF.

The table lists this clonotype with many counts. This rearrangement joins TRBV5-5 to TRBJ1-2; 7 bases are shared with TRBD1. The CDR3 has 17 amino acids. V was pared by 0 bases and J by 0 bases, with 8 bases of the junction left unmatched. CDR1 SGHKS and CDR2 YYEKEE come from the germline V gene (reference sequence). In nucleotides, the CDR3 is TGTGCCAGCAGCTTGGCGGGGACAGCTTTTGCTAACTATGGCTACACCTTC. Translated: CASSLAGTAFANYGYTF.

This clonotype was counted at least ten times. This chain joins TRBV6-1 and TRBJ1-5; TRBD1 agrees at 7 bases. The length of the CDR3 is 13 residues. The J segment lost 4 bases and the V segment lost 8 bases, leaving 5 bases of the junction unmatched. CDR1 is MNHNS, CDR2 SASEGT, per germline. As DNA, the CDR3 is TGTGCCAGCCGCAGGGGGGCGAATCAGCCCCAGCATTTT. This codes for CASRRGANQPQHF.

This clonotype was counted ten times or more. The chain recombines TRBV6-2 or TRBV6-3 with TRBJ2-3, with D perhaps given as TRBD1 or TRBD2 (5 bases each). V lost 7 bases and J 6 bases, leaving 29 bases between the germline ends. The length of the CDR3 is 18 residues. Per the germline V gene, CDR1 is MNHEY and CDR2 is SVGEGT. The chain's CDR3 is CASNIVRDHTGYSDTQYF. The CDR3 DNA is TGTGCCAGCAACATCGTGAGGGACCACACGGGATATTCGGATACGCAGTATTTT.

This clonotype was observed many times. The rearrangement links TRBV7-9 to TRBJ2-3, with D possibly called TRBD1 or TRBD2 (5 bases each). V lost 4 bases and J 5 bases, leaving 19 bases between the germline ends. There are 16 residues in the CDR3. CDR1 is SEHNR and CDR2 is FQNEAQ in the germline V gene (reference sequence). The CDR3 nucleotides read TGTGCCAGCAGCTCTCAGGGAGTCTCAACCGGAGATACGCAGTATTTT. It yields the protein CASSSQGVSTGDTQYF.

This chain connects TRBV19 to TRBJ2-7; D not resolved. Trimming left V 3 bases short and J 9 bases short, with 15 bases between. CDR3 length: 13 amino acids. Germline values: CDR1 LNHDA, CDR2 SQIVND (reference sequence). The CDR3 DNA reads TGTGCCAGTAGTATGGGCAGTTTCGACGGGCAGTACTTC. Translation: CASSMGSFDGQYF.

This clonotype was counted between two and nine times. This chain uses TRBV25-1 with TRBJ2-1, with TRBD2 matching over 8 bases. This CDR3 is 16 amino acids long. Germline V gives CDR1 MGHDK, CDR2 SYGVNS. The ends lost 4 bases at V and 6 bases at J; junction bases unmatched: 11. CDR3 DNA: TGTGCCAGCAGTGGCCGGGGGGGACTAGGGGTCAATGAGCAGTTCTTC. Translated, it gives CASSGRGGLGVNEQFF.

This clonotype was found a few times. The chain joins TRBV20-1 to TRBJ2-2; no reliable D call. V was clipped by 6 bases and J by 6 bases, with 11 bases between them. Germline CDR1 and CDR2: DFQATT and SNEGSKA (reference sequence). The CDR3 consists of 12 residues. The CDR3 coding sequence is TGCAGTGCCGAGGACGCGCCCGGGGAGCTGTTTTTT. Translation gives CSAEDAPGELFF.

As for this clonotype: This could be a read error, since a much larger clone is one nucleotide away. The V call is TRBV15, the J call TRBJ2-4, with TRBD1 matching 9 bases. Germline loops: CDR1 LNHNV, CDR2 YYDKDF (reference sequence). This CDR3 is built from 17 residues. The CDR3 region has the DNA TGTGCCACCGGCAGAGCTCGGACAGGGGTACGAGGGAACATTCAGTACTTC. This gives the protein CATGRARTGVRGNIQYF.